This T cell receptor beta chain was identified in a study of T-cell memory formation after mild COVID-19. Study-wide background: Largely, TCR clusters stayed within a single donor.

CDR3 length: 15 amino acids. The V end was cut by 3 bases, the J end by 2 bases, with 15 bases between. This clonotype was seen only a few times. What it binds is not known. TCRdb processed the 5' RACE reads anew with MiXCR; each CDR3 protein has one entry. There are 400,000 to 500,000 distinct CDR3 sequences in the sample; approximately 20% occur only once, and 7.5% to 9.5% lies in the top ten. Study-wide results and caveats: Among CD4+ contracting clones, most were CM and EM, and CD8+ ones EMRA. Whether day 37 second-wave clones are SARS-CoV-2-specific was not confirmed. Day 15 to 85 contractors were CD4/CD8 balanced; later expanders leaned CD4+.

The genes are TRBV5-7 and TRBJ2-7; D tentatively reads TRBD1 or TRBD2 (7 bases each). TRBV5-7 carries the ORF label, with uncertain function. The sequenced sample was PBMCs or a T cell subset sorted from them (not recorded which). The sequence derives from an adult woman who had mild COVID-19 (a few samples of this study predate the infection). Cell type and time point are not known. The DNA for the CDR3 is TGTGCCAGCAGCTACCAGGGGGGGAGAGCCTACGAGCAGTACTTC. This translates into CASSYQGGRAYEQYF.